A single sample is the source of the 15 T cell receptor beta chains below, sequenced in a study of blood T cells in healthy people across ages. With a J-beta primer mix and a sample-barcoded 5' primer, a second PCR ran about 7 to 12 cycles. TCRdb reprocessed the 5' RACE reads via MiXCR and lists one record per CDR3 protein. Of more than 1,400,000 distinct CDR3 sequences in the sample, roughly 40% were seen once. The sample consisted of blood. The origin of the receptors is a woman aged 18-29 years in good health.

This clonotype was seen a few times. The chain carries TRBV3-1 and TRBJ1-2, with D maybe TRBD1 (5 bases). The CDR3 has 17 amino acids. Germline CDR1 and CDR2: LGHDT and YNNKEL (reference sequence). The V end lost 4 bases, the J end lost 0 bases, and 18 bases lay between the germline ends. The CDR3 DNA reads as TGTGCCAGCAGCCGAGCTAGCCCGGACACCTCTAACTATGGCTACACCTTC. Its protein product is CASSRASPDTSNYGYTF.

The chain joins TRBV6-5 to TRBJ1-1, with a possible D match to TRBD1 (5 bases). The CDR3 contains 17 residues. Germline-derived CDR1 and CDR2 are MNHEY and SVGAGI. With 4 bases removed from V and 7 bases from J, the gap between germline ends came to 25 bases. CDR3 sequence: CASSWARQTRRLSEAFF. CDR3 nucleotides: TGTGCCAGCAGTTGGGCCCGACAGACACGACGCCTCAGTGAAGCTTTCTTT.

A few counts support this clonotype. The V gene is TRBV7-9, the J gene TRBJ1-6; D is uncertain. The V gene lost 1 base and the J gene lost 4 bases, with 5 bases spanning the gap. The germline V gene has CDR1 SEHNR and CDR2 FQNEAQ (reference sequence). The CDR3 runs 14 residues. CDR3 sequence (DNA): TGTGCCAGCAGCTTAGTGGGGTATAATTCACCCCTCCACTTT. It encodes CASSLVGYNSPLHF.

The chain links TRBV7-2 to TRBJ2-5; D unresolved. The DNA matches TRBJ2-7 better at its end, which makes the J call doubtful. Germline assignment: CDR1 SGHTA and CDR2 FQGNSA. The CDR3 covers 15 residues. The CDR3 spells CASSLLRGVFYEQYF. The CDR3 DNA is TGTGCCAGCAGCTTATTACGAGGCGTTTTCTACGAGCAGTACTTC.

This clonotype was observed at least ten times. The rearrangement uses TRBV29-1 and TRBJ2-7; 8 nucleotides line up with TRBD2. Germline V gives CDR1 SQVTM, CDR2 ANQGSEA. V gave up 8 bases and J gave up 0 bases; unmatched junction bases: 9. The CDR3 is 14 residues long. The CDR3 DNA reads TGCAGCCCACCCAGCGGGAGTTACTCCTACGAGCAGTACTTC. Its translation: CSPPSGSYSYEQYF.

This clonotype was detected many times. The gene calls are TRBV4-1 and TRBJ2-7; 8 nucleotides align to TRBD2. Trimming at V came to 1 base and at J to 3 bases, leaving 5 bases not matched to a gene. The CDR3 runs 15 residues. Germline CDR1 MGHRA, CDR2 YSYEKL. CDR3 DNA sequence: TGCGCCAGCAGCCAAGTAACTAGCGGTGACTACGAGCAGTACTTC. It yields the protein CASSQVTSGDYEQYF.

The chain is built from TRBV21-1 and TRBJ2-7; TRBD2 was called by the table and not checked on the DNA. TRBV21-1 is tagged as a pseudogene. The CDR3 is 16 amino acids. The DNA of the CDR3 is TGTGCCAGCAGCAGGTCAGCTAGCGGGTGCTCCTACGAGCAGTACTTC. It encodes CASSRSASGCSYEQYF.

Remarks on this clonotype: Its ends do not fully match the called genes, so a read error is possible. The J gene is TRBJ2-4, the V gene TRBV12-3 or TRBV12-4, with D hard to call. This CDR3 has 15 residues. CDR3 amino acids: CASNLLSGAKNIQYF. The CDR3 DNA reads as TGTGCCAGCAATTTACTGTCGGGTGCCAAAAACATTCAGTACTTC.

This clonotype turned up a few times. The rearrangement uses TRBV10-3 and TRBJ1-4; D is unresolved. The CDR3 loop spans 14 amino acids. In germline, CDR1 is ENHRY, CDR2 SYGVKD. Trimming took off 2 bases at V and 8 bases at J, with 12 bases between the two ends. In DNA form, the CDR3 reads TGTGCCATCAGTGAGCCGGGCGTGGAGGAAAAACTGTTTTTT. Translating it yields CAISEPGVEEKLFF.

This clonotype was counted between two and nine times. The rearrangement links TRBV29-1 to TRBJ2-5, with 8 bases lining up with TRBD2. The J call may be wrong; the DNA end is better matched by TRBJ2-1. The CDR3 totals 13 residues. Germline CDR1 reads SQVTM; CDR2 reads ANQGSEA. The CDR3 DNA sequence: TGCAGCGCCGAGACTAGCGACCAAGAGACCCAGTTCTTC. It yields the protein CSAETSDQETQFF.

The rearrangement joins TRBV6-1 to TRBJ1-2; D remains unclear. CDR1 is MNHNS, CDR2 SASEGT, per germline. The germline V and J ends were trimmed by 2 bases and 7 bases, with 14 bases remaining between them. The length of the CDR3 is 14 residues. CDR3 sequence: CASSERDWISGYTF. CDR3 in DNA: TGTGCCAGCAGTGAAAGGGATTGGATAAGTGGCTACACCTTC.

The V gene is TRBV10-3, the J gene TRBJ1-1; 8 bases align to TRBD1. V was clipped by 3 bases and J by 11 bases; unmatched bases: 8. In germline, CDR1 is ENHRY, CDR2 SYGVKD. This CDR3 is built from 13 residues. The CDR3, as DNA: TGTGCCATCAGTGAACGACAGGGGCAAGACGCTTTCTTT. This translates into CAISERQGQDAFF.

The V call is TRBV7-9, the J call TRBJ2-1; unclear D gene. Trimming pared 5 bases from V and 10 bases from J, leaving 15 bases between. The CDR3 contains 13 residues. CDR1 is SEHNR and CDR2 is FQNEAQ in the germline V gene (reference sequence). The CDR3 region is CASSASERNEQFF. Here the CDR3 DNA reads TGTGCCAGCAGCGCAAGCGAGAGAAACGAGCAGTTCTTC.

This chain uses TRBV20-1 with TRBJ1-2; the match to TRBD1 covers 9 bases. CDR1 is DFQATT and CDR2 is SNEGSKA in the germline V gene (reference sequence). The CDR3 consists of 14 residues. Losses at the gene ends were 3 bases for V and 8 bases for J; bases not matched to a gene: 10. CDR3 coding DNA: TGCAGTGCTAGGGGGACAGGGACTTCCGGGGGCTACACCTTC. It yields the protein CSARGTGTSGGYTF.

The rearrangement links TRBV25-1 to TRBJ2-1; D remains unclear. Trimming removed 3 bases at V and 6 bases at J, with 12 bases between. Germline V gene lookup returns CDR1 MGHDK and CDR2 SYGVNS. This CDR3 region has 14 residues. The CDR3 nucleotides read TGTGCCAGCAGTGATCCCTCACACCTCAATGAGCAGTTCTTC. It is translated as CASSDPSHLNEQFF.